This T cell receptor (beta chain) was sequenced in a study of identical twins. CDR1 and CDR2 (germline): DFQATT, SNEGSKA (reference sequence). The CDR3 length is 15 residues. V lost 2 bases and J lost 3; bases outside the gene matches: 7. cDNA carried unique molecular identifiers, and a universal primer site was added by template switching. TCRdb processed the 5' RACE reads anew with MiXCR; each CDR3 protein has one entry. Found here are around 1.7 million distinct CDR3 sequences, roughly a third of them singletons; the top ten hold about 0.25%. The sample consisted of cord blood. This clonotype was sampled from a newborn girl in good health. The V gene is TRBV20-1, the J gene TRBJ1-5; the match to TRBD1 covers 7 bases. The CDR3 protein is CSARKGQSPNQPQHF. As DNA, the CDR3 is TGCAGTGCTAGAAAGGGACAGTCTCCCAATCAGCCCCAGCATTTT.